Sequencing of this T cell receptor beta chain was carried out in a study of graft-versus-host responses after intestinal transplantation. Overall study results and limits: Investigators detected GvH clones in recipient marrow, with some emerging earlier in ileum or blood.

CDR1 is LNHDA and CDR2 is SQIVND in the germline V gene (reference sequence). The junction had 7 bases not matched to a gene; V was cut back by 5 bases and J by 10 bases. The CDR3 runs to 13 residues. On this clone itself: The antigen is unknown.

Samples of marrow taken after transplant originated at the posterior iliac crest or some other site. Sequencing was performed with immunoSEQ multiplex PCR; in TCRdb, only in-frame clones are kept and a portion is missing. The table lists approximately 70,000 clones, around 90% of them singletons, with 6.5% to 8.5% in the top ten. The V gene is TRBV19, the J gene TRBJ2-1; TRBD2 matches at 8 bases. The sequence came from a human patient who received an intestinal transplant, so some T cells may come from the graft donor. The sequencing here drew on bone marrow, taken nearly 750 days after intestinal transplantation. DNA for the CDR3: TGTGCCAGTAGTTCAGAGCCGGGGGGGGAGCAGTTCTTC. It encodes CASSSEPGGEQFF.